This entry is about one T cell receptor (beta chain). Its target is unknown. The data derive from a study of OX40 agonist ivuxolimab in advanced cancers. For the study at large: Ivuxolimab is an agonistic anti-OX40 (CD134) antibody, and patients were treated with it. Administration of intravenous ivuxolimab to patients occurred every 2 weeks at 0.01 to 10 mg/kg.

Study-wide findings and caveats: Averaged across samples, CD8+ T cells carried more expanded clones than CD4+ did.

Data came from immunoSEQ multiplex PCR; TCRdb stores just in-frame clones and leaves some out. The top ten hold about 29% of the sample, which has about 29,000 clones, more than 60% seen once. The CDR3 loop spans 14 amino acids. Trimming stripped 3 bases from V and 4 bases from J, with 12 bases between. The germline V gene encodes CDR1 ENHRY and CDR2 SYGVKD. This specimen consisted of CD4+ or CD8+ T cells sorted from blood, obtained in a trial of the OX40 agonist ivuxolimab. The chain has TRBV10-3 and TRBJ1-2; D is uncertain. The origin of this receptor is an adult with an advanced solid tumor such as melanoma, head and neck, liver or kidney cancer. CDR3 amino acids: CAISEITTGYGYTF. CDR3 coding DNA: TGTGCCATCAGTGAAATCACTACGGGCTATGGCTACACCTTC.